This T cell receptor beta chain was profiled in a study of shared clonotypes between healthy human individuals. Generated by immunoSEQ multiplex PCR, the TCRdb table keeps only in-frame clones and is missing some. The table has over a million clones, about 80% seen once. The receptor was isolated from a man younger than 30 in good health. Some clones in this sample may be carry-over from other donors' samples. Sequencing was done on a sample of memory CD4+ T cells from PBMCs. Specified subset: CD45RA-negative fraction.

In DNA form, the CDR3 reads TGTGCCAGCAGAACAGTGACTAATGAAAAACTGTTTTTT. This sequence encodes CASRTVTNEKLFF. The rearrangement links TRBV28 to TRBJ1-4; no clear D. The V and J ends lost 6 bases and 2 bases respectively, with 7 bases between them. Germline V gene data show CDR1 as MDHEN and CDR2 as SYDVKM. The CDR3 runs to 13 residues. Supplemented by reference TRBV28 and TRBJ1-4, the full variable domain reads DVKVTQSSRYLVKRTGEKVFLECVQDMDHENMFWYRQDPGLGLRLIYFSYDVKMKEKGDIPEGYSVSREKKERFSLILESASTNQTSMYLCASRTVTNEKLFFGSGTQLSVL.